Shown below are 23 T cell receptor beta chains from a single sample sequenced in a study of early T cells in non-severe SARS-CoV-2 infection. MiXCR, run by TCRdb on the 5' RACE reads, gives a single entry per CDR3 protein. The profile shows roughly 92,000 distinct CDR3 sequences, less than 15% of them singletons. The source was whole blood, collected at baseline. These receptors were obtained from an adult who was a healthcare worker with PCR-confirmed SARS-CoV-2 infection or an uninfected control (not recorded which).

This clonotype was seen just once. V gene TRBV6-6 combines with J gene TRBJ2-2, with D unresolved. The CDR3 is made up of 14 amino acids. Per germline, CDR1 MNHNY and CDR2 SVGAGI (reference sequence). With 4 bases removed from V and 5 bases from J, the gap between germline ends came to 11 bases. The CDR3 loop reads CASSSIDRTGELFF. CDR3 in DNA: TGTGCCAGCAGTTCTATCGACCGGACCGGGGAGCTGTTTTTT.

The genes are TRBV9 and TRBJ2-1; D unclear. CDR1 is SGDLS, CDR2 YYNGEE, per germline. V was pared by 0 bases and J by 4 bases, with 8 bases between. The CDR3 loop spans 14 amino acids. The CDR3 is CASSVGVGYNEQFF. DNA for the CDR3: TGTGCCAGCAGCGTAGGAGTAGGGTACAATGAGCAGTTCTTC.

This chain links TRBV12-3 or TRBV12-4 with TRBJ2-7; the match to TRBD2 covers 12 bases. Germline trimming cut 8 bases from V and 4 bases from J; bases unmatched to any gene: 3. CDR3 length equals 13 residues. The CDR3 sequence is CASLGLAGYEQYF. The CDR3 DNA reads TGTGCCAGCCTCGGACTAGCGGGATACGAGCAGTACTTC.

There are many counts of this clonotype. The chain combines TRBV27 with TRBJ2-1; D remains ambiguous. The CDR3 extends over 12 amino acids. Germline V gene data show CDR1 as MNHEY and CDR2 as SMNVEV (reference sequence). The germline V and J ends were trimmed by 8 bases and 0 bases, with 5 bases remaining between them. The CDR3 DNA reads as TGTGCCAGCGGGTCCTCCTACAATGAGCAGTTCTTC. Translation gives CASGSSYNEQFF.

In this sample, this clonotype turned up many times. This rearrangement joins TRBV7-3 to TRBJ2-7; TRBD2 matches 7 bases. This CDR3 is 13 amino acids long. CDR1 is SGHTA, CDR2 FQGTGA, per germline. The V and J ends lost 2 bases and 6 bases, in that order; junction bases with no gene match: 4. CDR3 in amino acids: CASSLVVAGEQYF. The CDR3 bases are TGTGCCAGCAGCTTAGTGGTAGCGGGCGAGCAGTACTTC. The complete variable domain, with remaining parts taken from reference TRBV7-3 and TRBJ2-7, reads GAGVSQTPSNKVTEKGKYVELRCDPISGHTALYWYRQSLGQGPEFLIYFQGTGAADDSGLPNDRFFAVRPEGSVSTLKIQRTERGDSAVYLCASSLVVAGEQYFGPGTRLTVT.

This clonotype was seen at least ten times. The chain carries TRBV4-1 and TRBJ2-7; D unresolved. Germline CDR1 and CDR2: MGHRA and YSYEKL. The ends were cut back, 3 bases at V and 5 bases at J, with 8 bases in the middle. The CDR3 totals 12 residues. The CDR3 sequence is CASSHETNEQYF. The DNA for the CDR3 is TGCGCCAGCAGCCACGAGACCAACGAGCAGTACTTC.

The V call is TRBV7-2, the J call TRBJ2-5; 7 bases match TRBD2. The junction had 13 bases not matched to a gene; V was cut back by 2 bases and J by 13 bases. Per the germline V gene, CDR1 is SGHTA and CDR2 is FQGNSA. CDR3 length equals 14 residues. CDR3 coding DNA: TGTGCCAGCAGCTTAAGGGGCTGGGGACTACAGATGTACTTC. Protein sequence: CASSLRGWGLQMYF.

This clonotype has ten or more counts. The rearrangement joins TRBV20-1 to TRBJ1-4; unclear D gene. Trimming pared 0 bases from V and 3 bases from J, leaving 26 bases between. This CDR3 is 20 amino acids long. Germline V gives CDR1 DFQATT, CDR2 SNEGSKA (reference sequence). In nucleotides, the CDR3 is TGCAGTGCTAGAGATCTGAGGGCGTCAAGCCAGCCTACGGCTAATGAAAAACTGTTTTTT. It translates to CSARDLRASSQPTANEKLFF.

This clonotype appeared a few times. The genes are TRBV2 and TRBJ2-2; D gene ambiguous. The CDR3 extends over 13 amino acids. Deletions cut 8 bases from V and 2 bases from J, with 9 bases between. The V gene's germline CDR1 is SNHLY and CDR2 FYNNEI. The CDR3 spells CASFLPNTGELFF. The CDR3 nucleotides read TGTGCCAGCTTCCTACCCAACACCGGGGAGCTGTTTTTT.

The chain joins TRBV5-5 to TRBJ1-2, with TRBD1 matching over 9 bases. The CDR3 has 15 amino acids. With 7 bases clipped from V and 3 bases from J, the junction kept 10 bases outside the gene matches. CDR1 SGHKS and CDR2 YYEKEE come from the germline V gene (reference sequence). The CDR3 spells CASGRTGEEYYGYTF. CDR3 bases: TGTGCCAGCGGAAGGACAGGGGAAGAGTACTATGGCTACACCTTC.

This clonotype was detected many times. The V call is TRBV20-1, the J call TRBJ1-2; 7 bases align to TRBD1. The CDR3 consists of 12 residues. Germline V gene sequence: CDR1 DFQATT, CDR2 SNEGSKA (reference sequence). V trimming: 5 bases; J trimming: 3 bases; junction bases outside the gene matches: 3. The CDR3 region is CSAHRGDYGYTF. The DNA of the CDR3 is TGCAGTGCTCACAGGGGCGACTATGGCTACACCTTC.

This clonotype was counted between two and nine times. The chain recombines TRBV9 with TRBJ1-1; 9 bases map to TRBD1. The CDR3 is 16 residues long. Trimming removed 3 bases from V and 2 bases from J; junction bases left unmatched: 8. Germline CDR1 is SGDLS and CDR2 is YYNGEE. CDR3 residues: CASSEGQGEPNTEAFF. CDR3 nucleotide sequence: TGTGCCAGCAGCGAGGGACAGGGCGAACCCAACACTGAAGCTTTCTTT.

This clonotype was detected only a few times. CDR3 residues: CASSLFSRLAGLASTDTQYF. Here the CDR3 DNA reads TGTGCCAGCAGCTTATTCTCGCGACTAGCGGGGCTGGCTAGCACAGATACGCAGTATTTT. V and J are TRBV11-2 and TRBJ2-3; 11 bases are a match to TRBD2. V dropped 2 bases and J dropped 0; count of bases not matched to a gene: 13. Per germline, CDR1 SGHAT and CDR2 FQNNGV. CDR3 length equals 20 residues.

The sample holds many counts of this clonotype. This chain links TRBV19 with TRBJ1-1; unclear D gene. The CDR3 contains 14 residues. Germline CDR1 is LNHDA and CDR2 is SQIVND (reference sequence). With 4 bases removed from V and 5 bases from J, the gap between germline ends came to 14 bases. CDR3 protein: CASSTRGRGTEAFF. Written as DNA, the CDR3 is TGTGCCAGTAGTACCCGGGGTCGGGGAACTGAAGCTTTCTTT.

This clonotype was recorded a few times. CDR3 nucleotide sequence: TGTGCCAGCAGCCAGTTCCTAGGGGCTTCCACAGATACGCAGTATTTT. As protein: CASSQFLGASTDTQYF. The rearrangement joins TRBV14 to TRBJ2-3, with D possibly TRBD1 on 5 matching bases. Germline-derived CDR1 and CDR2 are SGHDN and FVKESK. The V end was cut by 3 bases, the J end by 2 bases, with 15 bases between. The CDR3 sequence is 16 residues long.

This clonotype has only a few counts. The V call is TRBV6-6, the J call TRBJ1-1; D is perhaps TRBD1 (6 bases). V was shortened by 8 bases and J by 0 bases, with 13 bases between the two germline ends. The germline V gene encodes CDR1 MNHNY and CDR2 SVGAGI (reference sequence). CDR3 length: 14 residues. The CDR3 here is CASPPGGLNTEAFF. The CDR3 DNA reads as TGTGCCAGCCCACCGGGGGGGCTGAACACTGAAGCTTTCTTT.

This clonotype turned up a few times. At one of its ends the junction is not consistent with the germline gene, which may arise from a read error. The chain couples TRBV2 to TRBJ1-6; D not resolved. Germline values: CDR1 SNHLY, CDR2 FYNNEI. The CDR3 sequence is 14 residues long. The CDR3: CVSSEAVPGVPLHF. CDR3 in DNA: TGTGTCAGCAGTGAAGCGGTCCCCGGGGTACCCCTCCACTTT.

CDR3 sequence: CASSPFGNEQFF. CDR3 coding DNA: TGTGCCAGCAGCCCCTTCGGCAATGAGCAGTTCTTC. The genes are TRBV7-3 and TRBJ2-1; D is unresolved. The V and J ends lost 5 bases and 6 bases respectively, with 8 bases between them. The CDR3 is made up of 12 amino acids. Germline V gene data show CDR1 as SGHTA and CDR2 as FQGTGA.

Only a few counts were recorded for this clonotype. The V call is TRBV27, the J call TRBJ1-1; TRBD1 matches at 7 bases. Germline assignment: CDR1 MNHEY and CDR2 SMNVEV (reference sequence). CDR3 size: 14 residues. Trimming cost V 7 bases and J 4 bases; bases outside gene matches: 9. The CDR3 reads CASNGTAYCTEAFF. CDR3 bases: TGTGCCAGCAACGGGACAGCTTATTGCACTGAAGCTTTCTTT.

The chain combines TRBV20-1 with TRBJ2-5, with D unclear. Looked up from germline, CDR1 is DFQATT and CDR2 is SNEGSKA (reference sequence). V gave up 0 bases and J gave up 7 bases, with 12 bases separating them. The CDR3 length is 13 residues. The CDR3 DNA is TGCAGTGCTAGAGATCTGGGGTCGGGGACCCAGTACTTC. Amino acids: CSARDLGSGTQYF.

The chain combines TRBV7-2 with TRBJ2-1; 7 positions agree with TRBD1. The CDR3 contains 16 residues. Germline V lookup: CDR1 SGHTA, CDR2 FQGNSA. The V gene end was trimmed by 1 base and the J gene end by 3 bases; junction bases not matched to a gene: 6. The chain's CDR3 is CASSLVGTANYNEQFF. For the CDR3, the DNA is TGTGCCAGCAGCTTAGTCGGGACAGCTAACTACAATGAGCAGTTCTTC.

The table lists this clonotype with a few counts. V is TRBV12-5 and J is TRBJ1-1; 7 nucleotides match TRBD1. V shed 1 base and J 0 bases; nucleotides not matched to a gene: 2. The CDR3 loop spans 15 amino acids. Germline V gene data show CDR1 as LGHNT and CDR2 as FRNRAP. The CDR3 DNA reads as TGTGCTAGTGGTTTGGCCGGGACAGTGAACACTGAAGCTTTCTTT. Translation gives CASGLAGTVNTEAFF.

This clonotype was seen a handful of times. The chain has TRBV20-1 and TRBJ2-7; D is possibly TRBD1 or TRBD2 (6 bases each). With 2 bases removed from V and 3 bases from J, the gap between germline ends came to 11 bases. The CDR3 loop spans 13 amino acids. Germline CDR1 and CDR2: DFQATT and SNEGSKA (reference sequence). CDR3 coding DNA: TGCAGTGCTAGAACCGGGGGCAGCTACGAGCAGTACTTC. Its translation: CSARTGGSYEQYF.